These 13 T cell receptor beta chains were sequenced from one sample in a study of blood T cell repertoires in COVID-19. Clones were sequenced by immunoSEQ multiplex PCR, and TCRdb holds only the in-frame ones, with some missing. Of 55,000 to 80,000 clones in the sample, approximately 79% were seen once. Specimen: peripheral blood. The receptors were sampled from a man older than 75 with active COVID-19.

The sample holds one count of this clone. V and J are TRBV2 and TRBJ2-7, with 8 bases lining up with TRBD1. The CDR3 has 13 amino acids. CDR1 is SNHLY and CDR2 is FYNNEI in the germline V gene. V shed 7 bases and J 2 bases; nucleotides not matched to a gene: 4. The CDR3 nucleotides are TGTGCCAGCAAGGGGACAGGCACCTACGAGCAGTACTTC. It yields the protein CASKGTGTYEQYF.

The chain recombines TRBV5-4 with TRBJ2-1, with TRBD2 matching 10 bases. CDR3 size: 15 residues. CDR1 SGHNT and CDR2 YYREEE come from the germline V gene (reference sequence). Germline trimming cut 1 base from V and 7 bases from J; bases unmatched to any gene: 5. The CDR3 bases are TGTGCCAGCAGCTTGACAGCGGGGGGGCATAATGAGCAGTTCTTC. Translating gives CASSLTAGGHNEQFF.

The chain joins TRBV5-6 to TRBJ1-3; D is unresolved. The CDR3 length is 16 residues. Germline values: CDR1 SGHDT, CDR2 YYEEEE. V was trimmed by 0 bases and J by 3 bases, leaving 13 bases between them. CDR3 bases: TGTGCCAGCAGCTTGGGTGGTGCTAGTAGTGGAAACACCATATATTTT. Translated, it gives CASSLGGASSGNTIYF.

This sequence joins TRBV6-5 and TRBJ2-3; the D gene is possibly TRBD1 (6 bases). This CDR3 comprises 15 residues. The V and J ends lost 5 bases and 6 bases respectively, with 18 bases between them. Germline CDR1 is MNHEY and CDR2 is SVGAGI. In nucleotides, the CDR3 is TGTGCCAGCAGTACGGACAGCGAGGAAAGGGATACGCAGTATTTT. Its protein product is CASSTDSEERDTQYF.

This chain links TRBV7-2 with TRBJ1-1; no clear D. Trimming removed 7 bases from V and 0 bases from J, with 15 bases in between. CDR3 size: 15 residues. From germline, CDR1 is SGHTA and CDR2 FQGNSA. The DNA of the CDR3 is TGTGCCAGCAAAGTTAACGACTTAATGAACACTGAAGCTTTCTTT. This codes for CASKVNDLMNTEAFF. The full variable domain, completed using reference TRBV7-2 and TRBJ1-1, is GAGVSQSPSNKVTEKGKDVELRCDPISGHTALYWYRQSLGQGLEFLIYFQGNSAPDKSGLPSDRFSAERTGGSVSTLTIQRTQQEDSAVYLCASKVNDLMNTEAFFGQGTRLTVV.

The chain is built from TRBV27 and TRBJ1-2; TRBD1 might be the D (6 bases). The V gene lost 6 bases and the J gene lost 7 bases, with 15 bases spanning the gap. Germline V CDR1 and CDR2: MNHEY, SMNVEV (reference sequence). The CDR3 contains 13 residues. The CDR3 spells CASRPPGGAGYTF. CDR3 DNA: TGTGCCAGCAGGCCCCCGGGGGGGGCTGGCTACACCTTC.

The rearrangement links TRBV2 to TRBJ1-5; D is perhaps TRBD1 (6 bases). V lost 5 bases to trimming and J lost 4 bases, with 12 bases between them. The CDR3 extends over 14 amino acids. Germline lookup yields CDR1 SNHLY and CDR2 FYNNEI. CDR3 nucleotides: TGTGCCAGCAGTCCCCTGACAGGTAATCAGCCCCAGCATTTT. This translates into CASSPLTGNQPQHF. Full variable domain (outside the CDR3, taken from reference TRBV2 and TRBJ1-5): EPEVTQTPSHQVTQMGQEVILRCVPISNHLYFYWYRQILGQKVEFLVSFYNNEISEKSEIFDDQFSVERPDGSNFTLKIRSTKLEDSAMYFCASSPLTGNQPQHFGDGTRLSIL.

The chain carries TRBV19 and TRBJ2-2, with 8 bases matching TRBD1. Germline values: CDR1 LNHDA, CDR2 SQIVND (reference sequence). The CDR3 contains 15 residues. The V segment lost 4 bases and the J segment 0 bases; nucleotides outside the gene matches: 1. DNA of the CDR3: TGTGCCAGTAGTAGGGGACAGGCGAACACCGGGGAGCTGTTTTTT. Translated: CASSRGQANTGELFF. Based on the CDR3 plus reference TRBV19 and TRBJ2-2, the full variable domain is DGGITQSPKYLFRKEGQNVTLSCEQNLNHDAMYWYRQDPGQGLRLIYYSQIVNDFQKGDIAEGYSVSREKKESFPLTVTSAQKNPTAFYLCASSRGQANTGELFFGEGSRLTVL.

The V gene is TRBV5-6, the J gene TRBJ1-6, with D perhaps TRBD1 (5 bases). V lost 3 bases and J 0 bases, leaving 10 bases between the germline ends. The CDR3 is 16 amino acids. The germline CDR1 and CDR2 sequences are SGHDT and YYEEEE. The CDR3 nucleotides are TGTGCCAGCAGCTCGCGGGGGAGCTCCTATAATTCACCCCTCCACTTT. Its protein product is CASSSRGSSYNSPLHF.

This chain connects TRBV6-5 to TRBJ1-1, with D uncertain. The V and J ends lost 5 bases and 0 bases respectively, with 7 bases between them. The germline V gene encodes CDR1 MNHEY and CDR2 SVGAGI. This CDR3 region has 13 residues. CDR3 sequence: CASSTELNTEAFF. CDR3 coding DNA: TGTGCCAGCAGTACAGAGCTGAACACTGAAGCTTTCTTT.

The V and J genes are TRBV27 and TRBJ1-2; 7 positions match TRBD1. The germline V gene encodes CDR1 MNHEY and CDR2 SMNVEV (reference sequence). The junction had 5 bases not matched to a gene; V was cut back by 3 bases and J by 7 bases. The CDR3 length is 13 residues. The CDR3 here is CASSFTAGGGYTF. The CDR3, as DNA: TGTGCCAGCAGTTTTACAGCAGGGGGTGGCTACACCTTC.

V gene TRBV11-3 combines with J gene TRBJ2-3, with TRBD2 matching 7 bases. The CDR3 runs 17 residues. The V gene's germline CDR1 is SGHNT and CDR2 YENEEA. V lost 5 bases to trimming and J lost 0 bases; unmatched junction nucleotides: 11. For the CDR3, the DNA is TGTGCCAGCAGCGGAGGCCGGTCTAGCGGTAGCACAGATACGCAGTATTTT. Its protein is CASSGGRSSGSTDTQYF. The whole variable domain, remainder taken from reference TRBV11-3 and TRBJ2-3, is EAGVVQSPRYKIIEKKQPVAFWCNPISGHNTLYWYLQNLGQGPELLIRYENEEAVDDSQLPKDRFSAERLKGVDSTLKIQPAELGDSAVYLCASSGGRSSGSTDTQYFGPGTRLTVL.

This chain joins TRBV20-1 and TRBJ1-3; D is unclear. Trimming took off 3 bases at V and 4 bases at J, with 4 bases between the two ends. The CDR3 is 11 residues long. CDR1 is DFQATT, CDR2 SNEGSKA, per germline (reference sequence). CDR3 sequence reads: CSARSGNTIYF. In DNA form, the CDR3 reads TGCAGTGCTAGGAGCGGAAACACCATATATTTT.